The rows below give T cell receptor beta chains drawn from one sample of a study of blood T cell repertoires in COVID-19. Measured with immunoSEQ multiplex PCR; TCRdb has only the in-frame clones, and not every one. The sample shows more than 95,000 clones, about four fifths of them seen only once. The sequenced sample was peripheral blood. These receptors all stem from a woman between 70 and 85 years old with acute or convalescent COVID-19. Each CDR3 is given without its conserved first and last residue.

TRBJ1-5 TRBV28 ASSLVFDSRDQPQH
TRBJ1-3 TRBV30 AWWGRNTIY
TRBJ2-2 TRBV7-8 ASSPPGAGELF
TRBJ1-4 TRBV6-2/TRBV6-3 ASSSRVVATNEKLF
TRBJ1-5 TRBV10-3 AISESGGINGNQPQH
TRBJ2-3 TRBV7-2 ASSLAWGPTDTQY
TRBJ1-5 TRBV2 ASSPTGGVQPQH
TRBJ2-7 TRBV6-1 ASSRDRAYEQY
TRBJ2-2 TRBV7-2 ASSPRTRDTGELF
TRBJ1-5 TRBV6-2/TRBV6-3 ASSWTGAGQPQH
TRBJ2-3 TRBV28 ASSSAPPTDTQY
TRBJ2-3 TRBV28 ASSLSSTDTQY
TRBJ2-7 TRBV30 AWSVGTGLNEQY
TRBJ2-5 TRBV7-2 ASSYDRGQTQY
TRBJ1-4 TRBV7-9 ASSRTGFEKLF
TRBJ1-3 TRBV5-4 ASSLPGDGNTIY
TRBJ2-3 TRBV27 ASAWRAADTQY
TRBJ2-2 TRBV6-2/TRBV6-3 ASSSTQLAGGPLNTGELF
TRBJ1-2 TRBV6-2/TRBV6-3 ASSTGQGGYT
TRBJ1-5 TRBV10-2 ASSEAGGNQPQH
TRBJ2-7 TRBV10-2 ASSESYYEQY
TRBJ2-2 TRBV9 ASSVEAGAYTGELF
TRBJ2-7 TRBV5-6 ASSLASDRDREQY
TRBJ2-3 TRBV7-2 ASSLQTRTTDTQY
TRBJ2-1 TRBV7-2 ASSLVADQF
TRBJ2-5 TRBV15 ATSRDPLAAIAAQY
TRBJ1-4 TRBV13 ASSRDGAVGEKLF
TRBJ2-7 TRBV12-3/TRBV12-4 ASSLEGPYEQY
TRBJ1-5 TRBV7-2 ASSLGGQGHQPQH
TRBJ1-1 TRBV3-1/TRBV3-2 ASSHGTGVAF
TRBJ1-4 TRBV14 ASSQGDEKLF
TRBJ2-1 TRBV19 ASSPTVGGTYNEQF
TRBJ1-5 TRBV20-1 SASSGRGDNQPQH
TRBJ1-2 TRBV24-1 ATSDGRQGNTVGYYGYT
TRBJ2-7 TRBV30 AWSVQSSGAYEQY
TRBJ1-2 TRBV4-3 ASSQDQGGNYGYT
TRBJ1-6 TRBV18 ASSPPSTGGGRNSPLH
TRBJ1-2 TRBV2 ASTGQGYGYT
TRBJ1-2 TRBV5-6 ASSLVAGNYGYT
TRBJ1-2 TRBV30 AWSPPGGYGYT
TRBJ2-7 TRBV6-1 ASSELTGGTYEQY
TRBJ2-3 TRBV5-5 ASSGLQGATDTQY
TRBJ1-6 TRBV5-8 ASSLAGTAYNSPLH
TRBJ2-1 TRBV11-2 ASSWGLRNNEQF
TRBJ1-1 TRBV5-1 ASSLGALGPTEAF
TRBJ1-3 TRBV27 ASSLGLGNTIY
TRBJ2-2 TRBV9 ASSVEASGRIGELF
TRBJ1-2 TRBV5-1 ASSLGLTGGYGYT
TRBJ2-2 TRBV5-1 ASSLFTDTGELF
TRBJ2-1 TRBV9 ASSAETTRQF
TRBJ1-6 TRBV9 ASSPAAAESSPLH
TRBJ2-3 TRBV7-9 ASSLLQGIRGTDTQY
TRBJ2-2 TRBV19 ASSIGFKKAHTGELF
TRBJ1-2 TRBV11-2 ASSLDRGPYGYT
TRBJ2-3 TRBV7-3 ASSFGTSPNTQY
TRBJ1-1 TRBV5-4 ASSQEGSNTEAF
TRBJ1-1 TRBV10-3 ATGLSNTEAF
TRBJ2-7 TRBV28 ASSPTVREQY
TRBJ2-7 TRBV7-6 ASSARTGWNEQY